Sequencing of this TCR beta chain was carried out in a study of CD8+CD57+ T cells in acquired aplastic anemia (dated by TCRdb to the late 2010s). In terms of the full investigation: Extracted DNA from sorted CD4+ and CD8+ cells averaged 3.2 ug, ranging from roughly 0.17 to 30 ug. A CD8+CD57+ expansion meant a frequency higher than the mean frequency seen in healthy subjects.

On the study overall, not on this receptor specifically: CD8+ Simpson's diversity did not differ significantly between patients and healthy controls (P=0.060). Roughly 30 CD8+ CDR3 sequences were shared between patients and controls but appeared highly expressed in patients and within their immunodominant clones.

Flow cytometry had shown CD8+CD57+ cell expansion in the patients selected for sequencing. Every patient had a diagnosis of severe acquired aplastic anemia based on International Study of Aplastic Anemia and Agranulocytosis and Camitta criteria. No therapy had been received by the patients at the time of blood sampling. In this study, sorted CD4+ and CD8+ T cells from the blood of healthy subjects and of severe aplastic anemia patients had their TCR repertoires deep-sequenced. In the USA, patient enrollment took place under clinicaltrials.gov protocols 00001620, 01623167, 00001397, 00071045, 00081523 and 00961064. Ficoll-Paque density gradient centrifugation was used to isolate peripheral blood mononuclear cells. Before DNA was extracted, CD4+ and CD8+ T cells were sorted using either FACS or magnetic beads. Notes on this clonotype: Its antigen is not yet known. No base qualities exist here, and no much larger clone lies one base off it.

Genomic DNA served as template for TCR beta VDJ combination and CDR3 sequence profiling. TCR repertoire sequencing was run on an Illumina HiSeq 2000. As for the original processing: TRBV/TRBJ rearrangement plots, CDR3 size and DJ length profiles, and Simpson's diversity index were used to assess repertoires. The most abundant DNA sequence in the deep sequencing data was defined as the immunodominant clone. CDR3 amino acid sequences were checked for sharing across subjects and were also compared against the VDJdb database and published repertoires. TCRdb itself trimmed the public reads at Q25 with fastp, ran MiXCR and retained productive beta chains. One record per CDR3 amino acid sequence lists the most common genes and DNA. TCRdb's processing, not the study's, gives the V and J calls here. The sample profile shows 450,000 to 550,000 distinct CDR3 sequences; around 30% of them were found once. The top ten hold less than 0.85% of the sample.

The source of this sequence is a human donor with aplastic anemia. Sequenced material: sorted CD4+, CD8+, or CD8+CD57+ T cells (not recorded which) from PBMCs.

The CDR3 has the sequence CASSLRAGSYNSPLHF. The DNA sequence is given as TGCGCCAGCAGCTTGCGGGCAGGGAGTTATAATTCACCCCTCCACTTT. The chain is encoded by TRBV5-1 joined to TRBJ1-6, and perhaps TRBD1 as D gene, on 5 matching bases. Trimming removed 1 base from V and 4 bases from J, leaving 12 bases between the germline ends. Per the germline V gene, SGHRS is the CDR1 and YFSETQ is the CDR2. CDR3 length: 16 amino acids, cysteine to phenylalanine. The only DNA kept is the CDR3, 48 bases in frame from the first base.